This T cell receptor beta chain appears in the sequencing data of a study of shared clonotypes between healthy human individuals. Study results and limitations: Across a handful of donors, naive CD4 shared 5% to 6.5%, naive CD8 3.5% to 4%, memory CD4 2% to 2.5%, memory CD8 about 0.4%. Lower generation probabilities were found for non-shared clonotypes than for those shared by all four donors.

As concerns this clone: Its antigen is still unknown.

Sequencing used immunoSEQ multiplex PCR; TCRdb keeps in-frame clones, though not all of them. Of hundreds of thousands of clones in the sample, roughly 91% were seen once. The receptor was isolated from a man aged 18 to 35 in good health. The specimen was memory CD8+ T cells sorted from blood. Sample subset: CD45RO+ cells pooled with CCR7-negative TemRA cells.

CDR3 sequence reads: CARSLGLAGARFQETQYF. In DNA, the CDR3 is TGTGCCAGAAGCTTAGGGCTAGCGGGGGCCCGATTCCAAGAGACCCAGTACTTC. This rearrangement joins TRBV7-5 to TRBJ2-5; whether TRBD2, the table's D call, matches the DNA was not checked. TRBV7-5 is shown as a pseudogene. The CDR3 runs to 18 residues.